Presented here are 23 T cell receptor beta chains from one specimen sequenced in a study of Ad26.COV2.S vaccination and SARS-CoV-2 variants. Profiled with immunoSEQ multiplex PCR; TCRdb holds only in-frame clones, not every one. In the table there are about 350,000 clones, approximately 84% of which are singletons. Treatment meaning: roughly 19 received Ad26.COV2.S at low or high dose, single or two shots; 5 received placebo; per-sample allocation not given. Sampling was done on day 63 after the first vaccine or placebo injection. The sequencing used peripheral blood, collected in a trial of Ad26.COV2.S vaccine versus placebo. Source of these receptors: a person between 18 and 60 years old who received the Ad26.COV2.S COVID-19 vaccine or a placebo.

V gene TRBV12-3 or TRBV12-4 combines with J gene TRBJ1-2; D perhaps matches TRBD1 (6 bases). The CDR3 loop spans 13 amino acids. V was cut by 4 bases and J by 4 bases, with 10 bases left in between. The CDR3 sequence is CASSWTELYGYTF. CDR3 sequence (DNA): TGTGCCAGCAGTTGGACAGAACTCTATGGCTACACCTTC.

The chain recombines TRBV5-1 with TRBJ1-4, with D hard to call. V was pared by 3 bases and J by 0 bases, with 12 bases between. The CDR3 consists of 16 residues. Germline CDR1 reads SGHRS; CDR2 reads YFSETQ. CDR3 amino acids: CASSSGELATNEKLFF. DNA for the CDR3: TGCGCCAGCAGCTCCGGGGAACTTGCAACTAATGAAAAACTGTTTTTT.

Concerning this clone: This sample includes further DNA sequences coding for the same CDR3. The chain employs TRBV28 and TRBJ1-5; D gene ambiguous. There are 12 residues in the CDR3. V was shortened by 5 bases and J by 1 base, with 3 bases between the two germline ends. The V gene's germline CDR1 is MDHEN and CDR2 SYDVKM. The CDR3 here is CASSISNQPQHF. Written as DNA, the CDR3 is TGTGCCAGCAGTATAAGCAATCAGCCCCAGCATTTT.

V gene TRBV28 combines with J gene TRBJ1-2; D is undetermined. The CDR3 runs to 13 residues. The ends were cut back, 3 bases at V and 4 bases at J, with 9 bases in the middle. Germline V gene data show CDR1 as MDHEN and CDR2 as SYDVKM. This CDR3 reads CASSLGSSYGYTF. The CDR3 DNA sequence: TGTGCCAGCAGTTTGGGGTCCAGCTATGGCTACACCTTC.

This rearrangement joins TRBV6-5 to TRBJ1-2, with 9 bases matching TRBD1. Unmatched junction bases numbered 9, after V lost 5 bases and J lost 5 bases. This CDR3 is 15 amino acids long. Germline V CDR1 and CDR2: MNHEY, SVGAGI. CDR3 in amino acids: CASSKLDRGIYGYTF. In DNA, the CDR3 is TGTGCCAGCAGTAAACTCGACAGGGGGATTTATGGCTACACCTTC.

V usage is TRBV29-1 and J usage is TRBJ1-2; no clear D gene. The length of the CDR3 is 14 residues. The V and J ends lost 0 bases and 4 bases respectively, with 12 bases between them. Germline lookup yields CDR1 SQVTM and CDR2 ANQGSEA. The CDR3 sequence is CSVEDKSGFYGYTF. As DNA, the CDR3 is TGCAGCGTTGAAGATAAATCGGGGTTCTATGGCTACACCTTC.

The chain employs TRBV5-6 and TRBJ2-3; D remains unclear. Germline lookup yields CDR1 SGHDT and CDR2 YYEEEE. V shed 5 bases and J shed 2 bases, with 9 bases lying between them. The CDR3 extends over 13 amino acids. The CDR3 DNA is TGTGCCAGCAGTCCGGACCACACAGATACGCAGTATTTT. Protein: CASSPDHTDTQYF. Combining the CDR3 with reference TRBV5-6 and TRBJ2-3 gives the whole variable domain DAGVTQSPTHLIKTRGQQVTLRCSPKSGHDTVSWYQQALGQGPQFIFQYYEEEERQRGNFPDRFSGHQFPNYSSELNVNALLLGDSALYLCASSPDHTDTQYFGPGTRLTVL.

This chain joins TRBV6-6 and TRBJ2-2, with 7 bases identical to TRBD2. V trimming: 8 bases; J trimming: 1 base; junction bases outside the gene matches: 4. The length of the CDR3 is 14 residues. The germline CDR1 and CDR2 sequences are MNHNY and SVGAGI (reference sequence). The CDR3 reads CASGGVWNTGELFF. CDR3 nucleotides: TGTGCCAGCGGGGGGGTTTGGAACACCGGGGAGCTGTTTTTT.

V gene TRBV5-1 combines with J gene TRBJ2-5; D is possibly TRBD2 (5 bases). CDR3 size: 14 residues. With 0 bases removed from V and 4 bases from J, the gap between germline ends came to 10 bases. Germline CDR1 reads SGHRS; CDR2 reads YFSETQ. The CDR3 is CASSLGGEAETQYF. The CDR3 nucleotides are TGCGCCAGCAGCTTGGGGGGAGAGGCAGAGACCCAGTACTTC.

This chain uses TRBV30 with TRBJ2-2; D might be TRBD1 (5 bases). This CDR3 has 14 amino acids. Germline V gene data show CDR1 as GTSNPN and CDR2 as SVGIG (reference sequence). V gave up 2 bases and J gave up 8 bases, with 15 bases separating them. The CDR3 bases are TGTGCCTGGAGTCCCGGACATTGGAAGGGGGAGCTGTTTTTT. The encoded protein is CAWSPGHWKGELFF. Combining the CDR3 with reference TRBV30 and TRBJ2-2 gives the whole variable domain SQTIHQWPATLVQPVGSPLSLECTVEGTSNPNLYWYRQAAGRGLQLLFYSVGIGQISSEVPQNLSASRPQDRQFILSSKKLLLSDSGFYLCAWSPGHWKGELFFGEGSRLTVL.

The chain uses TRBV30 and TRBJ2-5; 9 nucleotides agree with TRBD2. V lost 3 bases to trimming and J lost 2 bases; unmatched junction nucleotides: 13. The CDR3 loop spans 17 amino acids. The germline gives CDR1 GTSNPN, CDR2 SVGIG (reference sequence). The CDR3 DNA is TGTGCCTGGAGATTTCGATTAGCGGGAGCTTTGCAAGAGACCCAGTACTTC. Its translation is CAWRFRLAGALQETQYF.

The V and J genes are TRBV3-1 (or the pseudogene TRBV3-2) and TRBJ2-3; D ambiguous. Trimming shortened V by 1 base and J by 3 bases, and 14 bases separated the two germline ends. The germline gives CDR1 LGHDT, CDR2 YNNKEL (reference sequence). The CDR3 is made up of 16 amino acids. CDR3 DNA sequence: TGTGCCAGCAGCCAAGTAAAAGGCCTCGGTACAGATACGCAGTATTTT. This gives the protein CASSQVKGLGTDTQYF.

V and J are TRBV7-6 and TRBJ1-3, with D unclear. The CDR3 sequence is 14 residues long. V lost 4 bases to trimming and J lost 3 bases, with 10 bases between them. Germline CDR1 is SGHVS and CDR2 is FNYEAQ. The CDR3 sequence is CASSSFGGGNTIYF. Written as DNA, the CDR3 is TGTGCCAGCAGCTCCTTCGGCGGTGGAAACACCATATATTTT.

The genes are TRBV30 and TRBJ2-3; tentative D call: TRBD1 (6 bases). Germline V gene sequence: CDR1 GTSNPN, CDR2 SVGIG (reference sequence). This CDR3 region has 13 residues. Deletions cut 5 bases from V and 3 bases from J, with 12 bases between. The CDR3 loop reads CAWGGSLTDTQYF. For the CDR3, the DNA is TGTGCCTGGGGGGGCTCTTTGACAGATACGCAGTATTTT.

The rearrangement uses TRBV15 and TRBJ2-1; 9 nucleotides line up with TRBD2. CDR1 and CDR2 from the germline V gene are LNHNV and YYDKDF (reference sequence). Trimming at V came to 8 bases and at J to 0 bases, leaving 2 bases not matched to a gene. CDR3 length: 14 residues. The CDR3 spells CATRSGSSYNEQFF. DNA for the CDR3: TGTGCCACCCGTAGCGGGAGCTCCTACAATGAGCAGTTCTTC.

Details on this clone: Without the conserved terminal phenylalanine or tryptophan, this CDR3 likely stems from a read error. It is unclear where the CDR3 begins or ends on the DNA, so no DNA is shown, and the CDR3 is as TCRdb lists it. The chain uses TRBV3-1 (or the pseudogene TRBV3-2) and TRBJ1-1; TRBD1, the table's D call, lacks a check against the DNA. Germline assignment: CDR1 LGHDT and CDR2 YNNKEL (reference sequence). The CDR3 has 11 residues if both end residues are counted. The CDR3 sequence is CASSQTGTGGV.

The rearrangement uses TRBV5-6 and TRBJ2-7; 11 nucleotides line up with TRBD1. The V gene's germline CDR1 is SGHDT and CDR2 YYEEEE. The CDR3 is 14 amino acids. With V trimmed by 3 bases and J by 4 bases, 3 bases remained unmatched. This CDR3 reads CASSYGTGGYEQYF. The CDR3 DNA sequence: TGTGCCAGCAGCTACGGGACAGGGGGTTACGAGCAGTACTTC.

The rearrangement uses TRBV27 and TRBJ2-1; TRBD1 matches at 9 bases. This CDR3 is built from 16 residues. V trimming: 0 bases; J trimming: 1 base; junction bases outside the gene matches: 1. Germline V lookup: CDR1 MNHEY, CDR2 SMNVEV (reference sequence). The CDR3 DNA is TGTGCCAGCAGTTTATCCGGGACAGGGTCCTACAATGAGCAGTTCTTC. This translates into CASSLSGTGSYNEQFF.

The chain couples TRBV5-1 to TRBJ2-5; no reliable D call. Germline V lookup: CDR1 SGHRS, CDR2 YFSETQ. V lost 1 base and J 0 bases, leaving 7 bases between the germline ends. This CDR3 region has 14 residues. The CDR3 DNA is TGCGCCAGCAGCTTGATGACCAACCAAGAGACCCAGTACTTC. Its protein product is CASSLMTNQETQYF.

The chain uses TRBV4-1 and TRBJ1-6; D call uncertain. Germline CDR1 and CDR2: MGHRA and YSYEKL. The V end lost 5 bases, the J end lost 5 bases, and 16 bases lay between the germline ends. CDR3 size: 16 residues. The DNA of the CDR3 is TGCGCCAGCAGCTTCAAACCCGGGGTAGATAATTCACCCCTCCACTTT. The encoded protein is CASSFKPGVDNSPLHF.

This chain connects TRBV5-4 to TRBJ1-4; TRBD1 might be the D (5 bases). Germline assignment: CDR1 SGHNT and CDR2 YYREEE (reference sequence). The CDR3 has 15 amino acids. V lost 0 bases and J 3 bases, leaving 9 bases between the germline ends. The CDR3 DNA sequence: TGTGCCAGCAGCTTGGTGGGGGGGGCTAATGAAAAACTGTTTTTT. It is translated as CASSLVGGANEKLFF.

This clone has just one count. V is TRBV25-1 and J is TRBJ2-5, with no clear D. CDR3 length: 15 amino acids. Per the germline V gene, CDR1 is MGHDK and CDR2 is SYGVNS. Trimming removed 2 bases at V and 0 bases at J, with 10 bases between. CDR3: CASSEEPLYQETQYF. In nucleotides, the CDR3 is TGTGCCAGCAGTGAAGAGCCACTTTACCAAGAGACCCAGTACTTC.

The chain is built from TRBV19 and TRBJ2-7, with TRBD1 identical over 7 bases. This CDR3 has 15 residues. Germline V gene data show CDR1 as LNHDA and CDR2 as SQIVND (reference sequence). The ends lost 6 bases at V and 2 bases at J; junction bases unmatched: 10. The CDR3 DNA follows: TGTGCCAGTAGCCGTAGGACAGGCCCCACCTACGAGCAGTACTTC. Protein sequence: CASSRRTGPTYEQYF.